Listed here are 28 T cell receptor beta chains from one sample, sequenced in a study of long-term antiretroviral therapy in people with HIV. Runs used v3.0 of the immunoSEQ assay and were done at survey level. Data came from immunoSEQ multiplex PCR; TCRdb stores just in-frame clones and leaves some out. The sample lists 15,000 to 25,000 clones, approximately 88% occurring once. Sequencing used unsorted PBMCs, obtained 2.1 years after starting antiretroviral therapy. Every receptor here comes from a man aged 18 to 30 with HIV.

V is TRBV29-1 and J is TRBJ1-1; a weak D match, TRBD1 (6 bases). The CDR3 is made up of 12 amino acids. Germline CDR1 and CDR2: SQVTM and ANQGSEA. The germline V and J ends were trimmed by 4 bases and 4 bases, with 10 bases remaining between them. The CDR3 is CSVGGLSTEAFF. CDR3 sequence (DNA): TGCAGCGTTGGGGGGCTTAGCACTGAAGCTTTCTTT.

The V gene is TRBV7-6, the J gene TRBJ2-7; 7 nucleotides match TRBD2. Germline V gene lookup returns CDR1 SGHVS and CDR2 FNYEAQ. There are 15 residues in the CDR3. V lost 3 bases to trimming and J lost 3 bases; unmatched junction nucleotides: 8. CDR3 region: CASSLGQGLRYEQYF. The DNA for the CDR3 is TGTGCCAGCAGCTTGGGCCAGGGACTACGCTACGAGCAGTACTTC.

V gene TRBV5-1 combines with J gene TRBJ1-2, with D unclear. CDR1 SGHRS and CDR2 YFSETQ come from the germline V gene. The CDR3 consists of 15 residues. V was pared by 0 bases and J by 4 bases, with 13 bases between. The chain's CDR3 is CASSLVSQISYGYTF. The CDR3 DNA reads TGCGCCAGCAGCTTGGTGTCCCAGATAAGCTATGGCTACACCTTC.

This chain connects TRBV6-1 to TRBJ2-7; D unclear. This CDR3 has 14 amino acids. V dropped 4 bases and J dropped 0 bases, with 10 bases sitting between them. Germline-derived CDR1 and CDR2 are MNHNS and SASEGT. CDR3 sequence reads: CASSADTSSYEQYF. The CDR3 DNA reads TGTGCCAGCAGTGCTGACACGTCCTCCTACGAGCAGTACTTC.

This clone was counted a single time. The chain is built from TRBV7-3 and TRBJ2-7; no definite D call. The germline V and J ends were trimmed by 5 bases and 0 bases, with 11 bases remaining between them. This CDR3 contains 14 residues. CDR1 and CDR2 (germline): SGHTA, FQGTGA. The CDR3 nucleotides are TGTGCCAGCAGCCCGTCCGACCCCTCCTACGAGCAGTACTTC. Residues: CASSPSDPSYEQYF. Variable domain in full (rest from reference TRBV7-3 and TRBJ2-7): GAGVSQTPSNKVTEKGKYVELRCDPISGHTALYWYRQSLGQGPEFLIYFQGTGAADDSGLPNDRFFAVRPEGSVSTLKIQRTERGDSAVYLCASSPSDPSYEQYFGPGTRLTVT.

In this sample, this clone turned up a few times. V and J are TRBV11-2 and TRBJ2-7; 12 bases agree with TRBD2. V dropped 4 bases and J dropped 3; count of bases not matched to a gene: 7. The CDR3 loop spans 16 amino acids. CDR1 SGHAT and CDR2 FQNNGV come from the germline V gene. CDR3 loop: CASSSRLAGEIYEQYF. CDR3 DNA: TGTGCCAGCAGCTCACGACTAGCGGGAGAGATCTACGAGCAGTACTTC.

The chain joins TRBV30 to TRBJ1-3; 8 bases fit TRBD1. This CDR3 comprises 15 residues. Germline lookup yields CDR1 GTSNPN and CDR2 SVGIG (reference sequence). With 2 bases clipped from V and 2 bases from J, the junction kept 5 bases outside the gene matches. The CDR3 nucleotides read TGTGCCTGGAGTATCGGACAGGGAACTGGAAACACCATATATTTT. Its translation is CAWSIGQGTGNTIYF.

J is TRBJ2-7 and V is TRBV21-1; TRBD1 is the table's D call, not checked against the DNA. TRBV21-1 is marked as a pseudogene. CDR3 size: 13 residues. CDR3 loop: CAIRRDRRHEQYF. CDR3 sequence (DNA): TGTGCCATCCGCCGGGACAGGAGGCACGAGCAGTACTTC.

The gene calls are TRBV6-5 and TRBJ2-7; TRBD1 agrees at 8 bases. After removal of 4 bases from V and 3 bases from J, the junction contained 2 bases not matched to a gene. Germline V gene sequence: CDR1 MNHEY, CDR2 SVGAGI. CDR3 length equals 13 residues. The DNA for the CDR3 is TGTGCCAGCAGTTGGACAGGGCACTACGAGCAGTACTTC. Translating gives CASSWTGHYEQYF.

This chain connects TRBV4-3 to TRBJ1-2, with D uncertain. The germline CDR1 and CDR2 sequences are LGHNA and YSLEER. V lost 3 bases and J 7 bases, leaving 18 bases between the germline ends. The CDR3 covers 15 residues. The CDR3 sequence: CASSHDPDPQIGYTF. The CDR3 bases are TGCGCCAGCAGCCACGACCCGGACCCCCAGATTGGCTACACCTTC.

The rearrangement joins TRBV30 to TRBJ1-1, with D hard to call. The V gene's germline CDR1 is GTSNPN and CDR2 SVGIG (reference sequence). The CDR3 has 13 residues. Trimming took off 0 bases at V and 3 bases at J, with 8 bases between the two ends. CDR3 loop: CAWSVQGYTEAFF. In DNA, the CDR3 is TGTGCCTGGAGTGTACAAGGTTACACTGAAGCTTTCTTT.

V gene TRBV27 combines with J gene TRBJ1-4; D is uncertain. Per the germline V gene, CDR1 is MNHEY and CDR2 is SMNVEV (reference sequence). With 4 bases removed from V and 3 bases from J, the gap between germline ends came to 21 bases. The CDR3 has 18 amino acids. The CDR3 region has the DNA TGTGCCAGCAGTTCGCCGGGTTCTCGAAGGAGGGCTAATGAAAAACTGTTTTTT. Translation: CASSSPGSRRRANEKLFF.

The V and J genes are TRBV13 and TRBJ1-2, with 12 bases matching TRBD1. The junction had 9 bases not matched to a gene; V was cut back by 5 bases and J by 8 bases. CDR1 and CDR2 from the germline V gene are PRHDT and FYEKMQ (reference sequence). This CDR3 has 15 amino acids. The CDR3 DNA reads TGTGCCAGCAGCGGAAGGGACAGGGGGCCGGAGGGCTACACCTTC. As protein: CASSGRDRGPEGYTF.

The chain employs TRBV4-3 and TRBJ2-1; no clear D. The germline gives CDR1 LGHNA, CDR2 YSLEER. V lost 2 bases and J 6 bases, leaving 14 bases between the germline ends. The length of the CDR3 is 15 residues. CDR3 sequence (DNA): TGCGCCAGCAGCCAAAATTTCATTAGTAGCAATGAGCAGTTCTTC. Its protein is CASSQNFISSNEQFF.

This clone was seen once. The CDR3 DNA sequence: TGCGCCAGCAGCTTGGACGGGGGCAGGGAAGGCAATCAGCCCCAGCATTTT. This sequence encodes CASSLDGGREGNQPQHF. This chain connects TRBV5-1 to TRBJ1-5; D might be TRBD1 (6 bases). Germline V gene sequence: CDR1 SGHRS, CDR2 YFSETQ. This CDR3 contains 17 residues. Between the trimmed V and J ends, which lost 0 bases and 2 bases, there was a span of 15 bases.

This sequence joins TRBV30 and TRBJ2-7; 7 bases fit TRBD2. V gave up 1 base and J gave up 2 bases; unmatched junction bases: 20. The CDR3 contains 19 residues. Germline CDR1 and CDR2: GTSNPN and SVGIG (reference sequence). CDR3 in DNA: TGTGCCTGGAGTGGCCCCCCCATCCGATCTAGCGGTCATGCCTACGAGCAGTACTTC. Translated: CAWSGPPIRSSGHAYEQYF.

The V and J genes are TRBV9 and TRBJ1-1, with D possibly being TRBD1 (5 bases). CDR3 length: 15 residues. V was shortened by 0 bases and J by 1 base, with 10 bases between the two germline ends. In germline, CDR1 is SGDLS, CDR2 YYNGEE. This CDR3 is CASSVVGQGNTEAFF. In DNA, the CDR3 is TGTGCCAGCAGCGTAGTTGGCCAGGGGAACACTGAAGCTTTCTTT.

CDR3 in amino acids: CASSLAGAEQYF. For the CDR3, the DNA is TGTGCCAGTAGTTTAGCGGGTGCCGAGCAGTACTTC. V usage is TRBV19 and J usage is TRBJ2-7, with TRBD2 matching over 7 bases. The CDR3 is 12 residues long. Germline trimming cut 5 bases from V and 6 bases from J; bases unmatched to any gene: 4. CDR1 is LNHDA and CDR2 is SQIVND in the germline V gene (reference sequence).

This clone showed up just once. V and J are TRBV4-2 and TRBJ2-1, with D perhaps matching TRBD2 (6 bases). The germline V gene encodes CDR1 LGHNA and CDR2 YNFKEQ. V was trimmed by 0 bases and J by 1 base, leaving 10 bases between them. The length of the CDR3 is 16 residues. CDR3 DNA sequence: TGTGCCAGCAGCCAAGAGGAGGGAGCGTCCTACAATGAGCAGTTCTTC. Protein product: CASSQEEGASYNEQFF.

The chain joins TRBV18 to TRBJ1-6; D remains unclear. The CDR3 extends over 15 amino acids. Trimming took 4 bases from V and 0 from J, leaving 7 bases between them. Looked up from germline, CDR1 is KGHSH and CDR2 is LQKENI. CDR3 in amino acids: CASSLVSSYNSPLHF. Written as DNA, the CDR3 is TGTGCCAGCTCACTAGTGAGCTCCTATAATTCACCCCTCCACTTT.

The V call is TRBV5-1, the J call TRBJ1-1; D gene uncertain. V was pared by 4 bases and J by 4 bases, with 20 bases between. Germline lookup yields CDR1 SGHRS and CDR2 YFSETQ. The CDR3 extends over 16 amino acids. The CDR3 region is CASSPVATGVVTEAFF. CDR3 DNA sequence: TGCGCCAGCAGCCCAGTGGCCACCGGAGTAGTCACTGAAGCTTTCTTT.

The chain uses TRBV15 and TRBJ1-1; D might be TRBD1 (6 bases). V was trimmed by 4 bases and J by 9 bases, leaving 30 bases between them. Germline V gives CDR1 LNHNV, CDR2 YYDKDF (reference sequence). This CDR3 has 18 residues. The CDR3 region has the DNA TGTGCCACCAGCACAATAGGGGGGTTTAGGGCAGCCGGGCCTCAAGCTTTCTTT. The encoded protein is CATSTIGGFRAAGPQAFF.

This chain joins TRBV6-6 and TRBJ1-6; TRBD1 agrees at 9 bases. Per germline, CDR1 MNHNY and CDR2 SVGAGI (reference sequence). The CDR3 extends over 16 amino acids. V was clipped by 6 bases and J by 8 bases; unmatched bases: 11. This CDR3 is CASSSQPGQGYSPLHF. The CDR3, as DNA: TGTGCCAGCAGCAGTCAGCCGGGACAGGGCTATTCACCCCTCCACTTT.

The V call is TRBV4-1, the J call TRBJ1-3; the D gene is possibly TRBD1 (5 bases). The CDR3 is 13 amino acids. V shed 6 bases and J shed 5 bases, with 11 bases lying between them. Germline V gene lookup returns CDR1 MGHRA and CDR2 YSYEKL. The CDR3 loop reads CASRDSDRNTIYF. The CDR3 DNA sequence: TGCGCCAGCAGAGATTCGGACAGAAACACCATATATTTT.

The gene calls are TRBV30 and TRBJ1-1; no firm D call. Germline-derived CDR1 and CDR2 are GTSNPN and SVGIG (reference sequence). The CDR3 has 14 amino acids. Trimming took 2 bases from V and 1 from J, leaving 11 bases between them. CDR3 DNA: TGTGCCTGGAGTAGCATCGGGAGGAACACTGAAGCTTTCTTT. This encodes CAWSSIGRNTEAFF. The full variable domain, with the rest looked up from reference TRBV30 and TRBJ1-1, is SQTIHQWPATLVQPVGSPLSLECTVEGTSNPNLYWYRQAAGRGLQLLFYSVGIGQISSEVPQNLSASRPQDRQFILSSKKLLLSDSGFYLCAWSSIGRNTEAFFGQGTRLTVV.

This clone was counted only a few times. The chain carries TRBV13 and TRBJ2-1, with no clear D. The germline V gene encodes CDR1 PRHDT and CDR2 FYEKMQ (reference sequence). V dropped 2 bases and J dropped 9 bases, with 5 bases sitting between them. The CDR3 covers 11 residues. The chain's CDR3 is CASSLSVEQFF. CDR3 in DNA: TGTGCCAGCAGCTTATCGGTTGAGCAGTTCTTC.

The CDR3 spells CASSGTFSGANVLTF. The DNA for the CDR3 is TGTGCCAGCAGTGGGACTTTCTCTGGGGCCAACGTCCTGACTTTC. The chain uses TRBV25-1 and TRBJ2-6, with D tentatively TRBD2 (5 bases). This CDR3 has 15 amino acids. Germline values: CDR1 MGHDK, CDR2 SYGVNS. Trimming removed 4 bases at V and 0 bases at J, with 7 bases between.

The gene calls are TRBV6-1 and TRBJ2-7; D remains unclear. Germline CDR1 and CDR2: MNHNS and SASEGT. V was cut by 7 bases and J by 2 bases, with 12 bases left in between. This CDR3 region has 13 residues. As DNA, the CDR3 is TGTGCCAGCAAAAATCACGGAACCTACGAGCAGTACTTC. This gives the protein CASKNHGTYEQYF.